These 10 T cell receptor beta chains originate from one sample sequenced in a study of cytomegalovirus exposure and HLA in healthy donors. In the PCR, 60 Vbeta and 13 Jbeta primers were used. Generated by immunoSEQ multiplex PCR, the TCRdb table keeps only in-frame clones and is missing some. In the table there are fewer than 300,000 clones, about four fifths of which are singletons. The sample comprised PBMCs. Receptors were obtained from a girl aged 2-9 years in good health and CMV-seronegative.

J is TRBJ2-3 and V is TRBV7-6, with 7 nucleotides matching TRBD1. Trimming cost V 2 bases and J 4 bases; bases outside gene matches: 6. The V gene's germline CDR1 is SGHVS and CDR2 FNYEAQ. The CDR3 is made up of 15 amino acids. This CDR3 is CASSLLTGWADTQYF. The CDR3 region has the DNA TGTGCCAGCAGCTTACTGACAGGGTGGGCAGATACGCAGTATTTT.

This clone was seen only a few times. Additional DNA sequences in this sample encode the identical CDR3. The CDR3 DNA reads as TGTGCCAGCAGTTTGGACAGGGGAGAGCAGTACTTC. It codes for CASSLDRGEQYF. This chain uses TRBV28 with TRBJ2-7; 9 bases are a match to TRBD1. Germline V gene sequence: CDR1 MDHEN, CDR2 SYDVKM. J gave up 7 bases and V 3 bases, and 1 base lay outside the gene matches. The CDR3 length is 12 residues.

The rearrangement joins TRBV6-5 to TRBJ2-2; 9 bases are a match to TRBD1. With V trimmed by 4 bases and J by 5 bases, 5 bases remained unmatched. CDR3 length equals 15 residues. Germline V gene data show CDR1 as MNHEY and CDR2 as SVGAGI. CDR3 coding DNA: TGTGCCAGCAGTTCCGGACAGGGGTTGACCGGGGAGCTGTTTTTT. Its translation is CASSSGQGLTGELFF.

This chain uses TRBV9 with TRBJ2-7; 7 nucleotides align to TRBD1. CDR1 is SGDLS and CDR2 is YYNGEE in the germline V gene. CDR3 size: 15 residues. Unmatched junction bases numbered 8, after V lost 3 bases and J lost 2 bases. The chain's CDR3 is CASSATLQGAYEQYF. CDR3 bases: TGTGCCAGCAGCGCTACTTTGCAGGGGGCCTACGAGCAGTACTTC.

The chain uses TRBV2 and TRBJ2-1, with 10 bases fitting TRBD1. This CDR3 region has 13 residues. V was pared by 4 bases and J by 12 bases, with 6 bases of the junction left unmatched. The germline V gene has CDR1 SNHLY and CDR2 FYNNEI. The CDR3 is CASSVDRGRGQFF. The CDR3 bases are TGTGCCAGCAGTGTCGACAGGGGGCGTGGGCAGTTCTTC.

This clone was seen more than once but under ten times. The chain uses TRBV2 and TRBJ2-2; D possibly corresponds to TRBD1 (6 bases). V was pared by 8 bases and J by 9 bases, with 10 bases between. The CDR3 has 11 residues. Germline CDR1 SNHLY, CDR2 FYNNEI. The CDR3 loop is CASGQGRELFF. In DNA, the CDR3 is TGTGCCAGCGGCCAGGGGAGGGAGCTGTTTTTT.

This chain joins TRBV2 and TRBJ1-2; 8 nucleotides match TRBD1. CDR3 length: 14 amino acids. In germline, CDR1 is SNHLY, CDR2 FYNNEI. The V and J ends lost 4 bases and 7 bases, in that order; junction bases with no gene match: 8. The CDR3 sequence is CASSVRGTGGGYTF. CDR3 nucleotide sequence: TGTGCCAGCAGTGTTAGGGGTACAGGGGGTGGCTACACCTTC.

CDR3 sequence: CASSGVGGGVQPQHF. As DNA, the CDR3 is TGTGCCAGCAGTGGGGTCGGGGGGGGCGTTCAGCCCCAGCATTTT. The chain uses TRBV27 and TRBJ1-5; D is possibly TRBD1 (6 bases). The germline V gene encodes CDR1 MNHEY and CDR2 SMNVEV (reference sequence). Deletions cut 5 bases from V and 6 bases from J, with 17 bases between. This CDR3 has 15 amino acids.

The J gene is TRBJ1-5, the V gene TRBV28, with 8 nucleotides matching TRBD1. The CDR3 spans 19 residues. V was clipped by 5 bases and J by 1 base; unmatched bases: 16. The germline CDR1 and CDR2 sequences are MDHEN and SYDVKM. In nucleotides, the CDR3 is TGTGCCAGCAGTCCGGCAGGTCAGGGGGCGAGAGGAAGCAATCAGCCCCAGCATTTT. Amino acids: CASSPAGQGARGSNQPQHF.

The V gene is TRBV28, the J gene TRBJ2-7; 13 positions agree with TRBD2. The CDR3 runs 17 residues. The trim removed 6 bases at V and 0 bases at J, leaving 8 bases unmatched. Germline V gene lookup returns CDR1 MDHEN and CDR2 SYDVKM. The CDR3 coding sequence is TGTGCCAGCAGCCCCCCGGGACTAGCGGGGAGCTCCTACGAGCAGTACTTC. It codes for CASSPPGLAGSSYEQYF. Full variable domain (remainder filled in from reference TRBV28 and TRBJ2-7): DVKVTQSSRYLVKRTGEKVFLECVQDMDHENMFWYRQDPGLGLRLIYFSYDVKMKEKGDIPEGYSVSREKKERFSLILESASTNQTSMYLCASSPPGLAGSSYEQYFGPGTRLTVT.